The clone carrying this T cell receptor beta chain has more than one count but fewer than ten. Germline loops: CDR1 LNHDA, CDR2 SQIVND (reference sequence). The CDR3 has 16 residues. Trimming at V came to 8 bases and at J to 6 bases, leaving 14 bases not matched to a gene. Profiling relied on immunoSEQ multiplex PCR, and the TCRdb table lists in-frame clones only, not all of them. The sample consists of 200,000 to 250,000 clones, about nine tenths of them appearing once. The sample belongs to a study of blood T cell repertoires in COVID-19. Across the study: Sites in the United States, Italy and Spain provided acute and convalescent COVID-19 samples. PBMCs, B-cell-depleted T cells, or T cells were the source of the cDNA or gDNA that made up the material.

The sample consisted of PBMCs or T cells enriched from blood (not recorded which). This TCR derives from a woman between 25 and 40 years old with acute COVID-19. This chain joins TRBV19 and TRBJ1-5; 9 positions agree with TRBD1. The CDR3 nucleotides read TGTGCCAGTCGGCCTCATTCGGACAGGGGAGGTCAGCCCCAGCATTTT. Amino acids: CASRPHSDRGGQPQHF.